The entry below describes one T cell receptor (beta chain). Method: immunoSEQ multiplex PCR; TCRdb's copy keeps in-frame clones and lacks some. The sample has about 800,000 clones; around 96% are singletons. These data belong to a study of shared clonotypes between healthy human individuals. On the study more broadly: CD4 naive and CD4 memory each took three plates per donor, while CD8 naive took two and CD8 memory one.

Only CD45RO-negative cells positively selected for CCR7 counted as naive CD8 cells, so terminally differentiated effector memory CD45RA+ cells were excluded. Sequencing used naive CD8+ T cells sorted from blood. The source of this sequence is a man under 40 in good health.

The CDR3 loop reads CASDRGQDSGSRQETQYF. The CDR3 DNA sequence: TGCGCCAGCGACCGGGGGCAGGATAGCGGGTCCCGCCAAGAGACCCAGTACTTC. The chain links TRBV23-1 to TRBJ2-5; D perhaps matches TRBD2 (7 bases). TRBV23-1 is identified as an open reading frame with a role that is uncertain. The V end lost 8 bases, the J end lost 1 base, and 26 bases lay between the germline ends. The CDR3 extends over 18 amino acids.